A selection of T cell receptor beta chains follows, all from one sample in a study of post-analysis software for immune sequencing data. TCRdb processed the PCR reads anew with MiXCR; each CDR3 protein has one entry. The sample lists almost 700,000 distinct CDR3 sequences, roughly three fifths occurring once. The material sequenced was blood. The receptors stem from a girl aged 2-10 years with multiple sclerosis. Each CDR3 is given with its conserved first and last residue. A D gene is named only where the DNA matches it firmly. Size tells how often a clone was seen (once, few, many) or the class of an expanded clone, and some rows leave it out.

-	TRBV20-1	once	TRBJ1-1	TGCAGGGCTAGCGAGGGAAGGGACCGCGCTTTCTTT	CRASEGRDRAFF
-	TRBV20-1	-	TRBJ2-7	TGCAGTGCTAGAGATCTGCAGGCAACCTACGAGCAGTACTTC	CSARDLQATYEQYF
-	TRBV2	-	TRBJ2-1	TGTGCCAGCAGTGGTGTAGCGAGCTACAATGAGCAGTTCTTC	CASSGVASYNEQFF
TRBD2	TRBV3-1	few	TRBJ2-7	TGTGCCAGCAGCCAAGTTGGCGGGAGGGACTACGAGCAGTACTTC	CASSQVGGRDYEQYF
-	TRBV7-2	few	TRBJ1-2	TGTGCCAGCAGCTTAGCGTCGGGGTCAGGTTATGGCTACACCTTC	CASSLASGSGYGYTF
-	TRBV5-1	few	TRBJ2-2	TGCGCCGGCAGCTCGGAGGGGGAGAATACCGGGGAGCTGTTTTTT	CAGSSEGENTGELFF
-	TRBV5-1	-	TRBJ1-4	TGCGCCAGCAGCCCACAGGGAACAACTAATGAAAAACTGTTTTTT	CASSPQGTTNEKLFF
TRBD1	TRBV5-1	-	TRBJ1-1	TGCGCCAGCAGCTTGGAGACAGGGGGGCGGGGCACTGAAGCTTTCTTT	CASSLETGGRGTEAFF
-	TRBV7-6	-	TRBJ2-3	TGTGCCAGCAGCCAGATGGCGGGAAGCACAGATACGCAGTATTTT	CASSQMAGSTDTQYF
TRBD2	TRBV2	few	TRBJ2-1	TGTGCCAGCAGTCCGGGAGGCCCACACAATGAGCAGTTCTTC	CASSPGGPHNEQFF
TRBD1	TRBV4-3	-	TRBJ1-2	TGCGCCAGCAACTCTGCGACAGGGAATGCTTATGGCTACACCTTC	CASNSATGNAYGYTF
TRBD2	TRBV6-5	-	TRBJ2-3	TGTGCCAGCACCCGACTAGCGGGGGGTCCAGATACGCAGTATTTT	CASTRLAGGPDTQYF
-	TRBV7-9	few	TRBJ2-7	TGTGCCAGCAGCCTCAGGGTTAACGAGCAGTACTTC	CASSLRVNEQYF
TRBD1	TRBV28	-	TRBJ2-7	TGTGCCAGTGCGGCCGGGACAGGCCCCTACGAGCAGTACTTC	CASAAGTGPYEQYF
TRBD1	TRBV20-1	-	TRBJ1-2	TGCAGTGCTAGAGAAGGACAGGGACCTGGCTACACCTTC	CSAREGQGPGYTF
-	TRBV7-6	-	TRBJ2-7	TGTGCCAGCAGCTTAGGTTTTAGCGGCTTTCCCTACGAGCAGTACTTC	CASSLGFSGFPYEQYF
-	TRBV20-1	-	TRBJ2-3	TGCAGTGCCCTCCCGGCTGGCACAGATACGCAGTATTTT	CSALPAGTDTQYF
TRBD1	TRBV29-1	-	TRBJ1-2	TGCAGCGTCGGCCCCTCTGGAGGGGGCGCAGGCTATGGCTACACCTTC	CSVGPSGGGAGYGYTF
TRBD2	TRBV3-1	few	TRBJ2-3	TGTGCCAGCAGCCCTAGCGGGAGATCAGATACGCAGTATTTT	CASSPSGRSDTQYF
TRBD1	TRBV7-9	-	TRBJ1-2	TGTGCCAGCAGCTTAGGGGAAAGGACAGGGAACTATGGCTACACCTTC	CASSLGERTGNYGYTF
-	TRBV10-1	few	TRBJ2-3	TGCGCCAGCAGTGAGCCAGGAAGCGGCAGCACAGATACGCAGTATTTT	CASSEPGSGSTDTQYF
TRBD1	TRBV4-1	-	TRBJ2-7	TGCGCCAGCAGCCAAGATCCGGGACAGGCCTACGAGCAGTACTTC	CASSQDPGQAYEQYF
TRBD1	TRBV7-2	-	TRBJ2-3	TGTGCCAGCAGTTTGAGGGACAGAAGAGGAGATACGCAGTATTTT	CASSLRDRRGDTQYF
-	TRBV7-2	many	TRBJ2-7	TGTGCCAGCAGCTTAAGTGCCGAGCGGGTCACCTACGAGCAGTACTTC	CASSLSAERVTYEQYF
-	TRBV7-3	-	TRBJ2-7	TGTGCCAGCAGCTTAAGGTGGCCTAGCGACTCCTACGAGCAGTACTTC	CASSLRWPSDSYEQYF
TRBD1	TRBV27	-	TRBJ2-7	TGTGCCAGCGGGATCCGGGACAGCTACGAGCAGTACTTC	CASGIRDSYEQYF
TRBD1	TRBV28	-	TRBJ2-7	TGTGCCAGCAGTCCAGGGGACAGGGGGTACGAGCAGTACTTC	CASSPGDRGYEQYF
-	TRBV12-3/TRBV12-4	-	TRBJ1-1	TGTGCCAGCAGTTTAAAGGCAGGATCCGAAGCTTTCTTT	CASSLKAGSEAFF
TRBD1	TRBV7-9	-	TRBJ2-7	TGTGCCAGCAGCCTAGGACCGGGACAGAGAGCCAATGAGCAGTACTTC	CASSLGPGQRANEQYF
-	TRBV6-6	-	TRBJ1-1	TGTGCCAGCAGAAATTACAGGAACACTGAAGCTTTCTTT	CASRNYRNTEAFF
-	TRBV7-8	-	TRBJ2-5	TGTGCCAGCAGCAACAGGGTTGCAGAGACCCAGTACTTC	CASSNRVAETQYF
-	TRBV9	-	TRBJ2-5	TGTGCCAGCAGCGTAGAGCTGGGGGCGGAGACCCAGTACTTC	CASSVELGAETQYF
-	TRBV7-3	-	TRBJ2-5	TGTGCCAGCAGCTTAAATGCGGACCCTTTTGAGACCCAGTACTTC	CASSLNADPFETQYF
-	TRBV7-2	-	TRBJ2-5	TGTGCCAGCAGCCGACCGGCGGAGACCCAGTACTTC	CASSRPAETQYF
-	TRBV29-1	-	TRBJ2-7	TGCAGCGTATCATCCGGACTCTGCTACGAGCAGTACTTC	CSVSSGLCYEQYF
TRBD2	TRBV6-6	-	TRBJ2-3	TGTGCCAGCAGTTATATAGGGACTAGGGCAGATACGCAGTATTTT	CASSYIGTRADTQYF
-	TRBV7-9	once	TRBJ1-6	TGTGCCAGCAGCTTGTCCAGGAATAATTCACCCCTCCACTTT	CASSLSRNNSPLHF
-	TRBV29-1	few	TRBJ1-1	TGCAGCGTTGGAGGAGGGGCTCTGGACACTGAAGCTTTCTTT	CSVGGGALDTEAFF
-	TRBV5-1	-	TRBJ2-1	TGCGCCAGCAGCTTGTATAGTGGATTAGATTACAATGAGCAGTTCTTC	CASSLYSGLDYNEQFF
TRBD2	TRBV28	-	TRBJ2-1	TGCGCCAGCAGTTTATGGGGACTAGCGGGAGTAGGGAATGAGCAGTTCTTC	CASSLWGLAGVGNEQFF
-	TRBV4-2	-	TRBJ1-1	TGTGCCAGCAGCCAGGATAAGGGGGGAGTGGGCACTGAAGCTTTCTTT	CASSQDKGGVGTEAFF
-	TRBV13	-	TRBJ2-1	TGTGCCAGCAGCTCCACAGGGGTGGGGGGCTACAATGAGCAGTTCTTC	CASSSTGVGGYNEQFF
TRBD2	TRBV6-2/TRBV6-3	-	TRBJ2-1	TGTGCCAGCAGTTACCCCCTCGTGGGTAGCGGGGGCTCTTGGGGTGATCAGTTCTTC	CASSYPLVGSGGSWGDQFF